The source of this T cell receptor beta chain is a study of blood T cells in healthy people across ages (dated by TCRdb to between 2014 and 2017). General notes on the study: Template switching captured roughly one uniquely barcoded TCR beta cDNA molecule per two T cells in model experiments. Using the same blood draw, the study looked at two additional independent replicas of 1 million unique cDNA reads for two donors, one aged 18 to 29 and the other aged 80 or older. The donors were divided into four age groups: young (average around 15 years), middle-aged (over 35), aged (under 70) and long-lived (roughly 86). Donors of different ages were randomly distributed across sequencing lanes to avoid experimental bias. The study measured age-related changes in TCR beta repertoire diversity using deep sequencing normalized with unique cDNA molecular identifiers.

The roughly 39 donors, aged roughly 6 to 95 years, were systemically healthy Caucasian individuals from Russia. Each donor gave approximately 9.4 milliliters of peripheral blood, drawn into EDTA-treated Vacutainer tubes. Ficoll-Paque density-gradient centrifugation was used to isolate PBMCs, with at least 6.5 million per sample. Trizol reagent was used to extract total RNA from the PBMCs, yielding at least 5.5 micrograms per sample. The percentages of naive CD45RAhigh/CD27high T cells were determined by flow cytometry on a PBMC aliquot from every donor. CDR1 LGHNA and CDR2 YSLEER were looked up in the germline V gene. Unmatched junction bases come to 16, with V trimmed by 6 bases and J by 5 bases. Spanning cysteine to phenylalanine, the CDR3 consists of 16 amino acids. Kept here is only the CDR3 DNA, which spans 48 bases and is read in frame from base 1. On this clonotype itself: Its antigen is still unknown. No base quality information exists; no much larger clone differs at one position.

The method was 5' RACE. The listed sequencing device is Illumina HiSeq 2500. A second roughly 7 to 12 cycle PCR used a sample-barcoded 5' primer and a J-beta primer mix. A template-switch 5' adaptor carrying 12 random nucleotides introduced a unique molecular identifier onto each TCR beta cDNA molecule. Each sample yielded at least 3 million CDR3-containing paired-end reads. First-strand cDNA synthesis was performed from all RNA using the Mint cDNA synthesis kit, with priming by a TRBC-specific oligonucleotide. Following uracil-DNA glycosylase treatment, all cDNA underwent a first 18-cycle PCR with the universal primers M1SS and BC2_uni_R. Per the authors' processing: For normalization, 1 million high-quality reads were randomly selected from each sample, with every read carrying a distinct molecular identifier. Instead of being binned into consensus sequences, reads that shared molecular identifiers were thrown out. MiTCR, with a Q25 quality threshold and the strictest error-elimination algorithm, was used for CDR3 identification, clonotype clustering and error correction. A nonparametric unseen species model with Euler transformation was used to estimate lower-bound total TCR beta diversity. The raw public data were reprocessed by TCRdb itself: fastp quality trimming at Q25, MiXCR clonotype calling, in-frame beta chains only. Merged by CDR3 protein, the rows form single entries marked with the most common genes and DNA. The V and J calls follow TCRdb's processing rather than the paper's. This sample comprises 800,000 or so distinct CDR3 sequences, 46% of them detected only once. Less than 20% of the sample rests with the top ten.

What the study reported, not specific to this receptor: There was a strong correlation between observed TCR beta diversity and the percentage of naive T cells measured by flow cytometry. Bulk unsorted PBMC profiling prevented conclusive comparison of naive and antigen-experienced compartments. Because donor CMV infection status was unknown, age-related changes in expanded clonotypes were potentially confounded. As age increased, observed TCR beta diversity per million T cells dropped in a roughly linear way, and a significant reduction was already evident by age about 36. Compared with the aged group, the long-lived group had more naive CD4+ T cells, fewer expanded clones and increased TCR diversity, a pattern suggesting age selection. Estimates of total diversity based on one million sequenced T cells were regarded as lower bounds and as underestimates.

The chain was built from TRBV4-3 and TRBJ2-7, with TRBD2 matching 7 junction bases. The sample consisted of blood. This receptor was taken from a man aged 80 or over in good health. The CDR3 region: CASSQSLSGPNDEQYF. The bases read TGCGCCAGCAGTCAATCGCTTAGCGGGCCTAATGACGAGCAGTACTTC.